One sample yielded the 8 T cell receptor beta chains listed below, sequenced in a study of blood T cell repertoires in COVID-19. Repertoires were generated with immunoSEQ multiplex PCR, while TCRdb's copy carries only in-frame clones and drops some. The sample lists 50,000 to 75,000 clones, over 60% seen once, with 4% to 5.5% in the top ten. The sequenced material came from peripheral blood. These TCRs come from a human donor in a cohort sampled during active COVID-19.

The CDR3 nucleotides read TGTGCCAGCAGCGGGCTAGCGGGGGGGCCCACCGAGACCCAGTACTTC. This sequence encodes CASSGLAGGPTETQYF. V and J are TRBV2 and TRBJ2-5, with 12 bases aligning to TRBD2. V gave up 6 bases and J gave up 5 bases; unmatched junction bases: 10. The germline V gene encodes CDR1 SNHLY and CDR2 FYNNEI. This CDR3 contains 16 residues.

This clone was seen more than once but under ten times. This chain uses TRBV2 with TRBJ1-2, with TRBD1 as a possible D gene (5 bases). This CDR3 spans 14 amino acids. Trimming removed 4 bases from V and 6 bases from J, with 15 bases in between. Germline CDR1 SNHLY, CDR2 FYNNEI. The CDR3 nucleotides read TGTGCCAGCAGTGGTCTCGTCGGGGGGAATGGCTACACCTTC. Translation: CASSGLVGGNGYTF.

The V and J genes are TRBV5-4 and TRBJ2-2, with D possibly matching TRBD1 (7 bases). V was clipped by 2 bases and J by 4 bases, with 9 bases between them. CDR3 length: 14 residues. Per the germline V gene, CDR1 is SGHNT and CDR2 is YYREEE (reference sequence). The CDR3 is CASSFQGGTGELFF. CDR3 nucleotides: TGTGCCAGCAGCTTCCAGGGGGGCACCGGGGAGCTGTTTTTT.

The gene calls are TRBV5-6 and TRBJ2-1, with 11 bases identical to TRBD2. In germline, CDR1 is SGHDT, CDR2 YYEEEE. The length of the CDR3 is 16 residues. Germline trimming cut 2 bases from V and 5 bases from J; bases unmatched to any gene: 6. The CDR3 DNA follows: TGTGCCAGCAGCTTACGAACTAGCGGGGGAGACAATGAGCAGTTCTTC. Translated: CASSLRTSGGDNEQFF.

This clone has more than one count but fewer than ten. Other nucleotide sequences from this sample produce the same CDR3. V and J are TRBV30 and TRBJ1-5, with 8 bases aligning to TRBD1. V lost 3 bases, J lost 0 bases, and 1 base stayed unmatched. The CDR3 consists of 14 residues. Germline CDR1 GTSNPN, CDR2 SVGIG (reference sequence). CDR3 bases: TGTGCCTGGAGCCAGGGGGCTAGCAATCAGCCCCAGCATTTT. Residues: CAWSQGASNQPQHF. The whole variable domain, filled in from reference TRBV30 and TRBJ1-5, reads SQTIHQWPATLVQPVGSPLSLECTVEGTSNPNLYWYRQAAGRGLQLLFYSVGIGQISSEVPQNLSASRPQDRQFILSSKKLLLSDSGFYLCAWSQGASNQPQHFGDGTRLSIL.

This clone appeared a single time. The chain employs TRBV7-8 and TRBJ2-5, with 10 bases identical to TRBD2. Germline values: CDR1 SGHVS, CDR2 FQNEAQ. CDR3 length equals 15 residues. The ends lost 6 bases at V and 1 base at J; junction bases unmatched: 5. The CDR3, as DNA: TGTGCCAGCAGGTCTAGCGGGGGTCGCCAAGAGACCCAGTACTTC. It translates to CASRSSGGRQETQYF.

The CDR3 loop is CASSLALAKNIQYF. The CDR3 DNA follows: TGCGCCAGCAGCTTGGCGTTAGCCAAAAACATTCAGTACTTC. The chain joins TRBV5-1 to TRBJ2-4; D ambiguous. The CDR3 consists of 14 residues. Between the trimmed V and J ends, which lost 0 bases and 0 bases, there was a span of 4 bases. Germline-derived CDR1 and CDR2 are SGHRS and YFSETQ.

The CDR3 reads CASSQVGGLAGGRGETQYF. In nucleotides, the CDR3 is TGTGCCAGCAGCCAAGTCGGCGGCCTAGCGGGGGGCCGGGGAGAGACCCAGTACTTC. The chain has TRBV3-1 (or the pseudogene TRBV3-2) and TRBJ2-5; 11 bases align to TRBD2. J was trimmed by 4 bases and V by 1 base; bases with no gene match: 14. Germline-derived CDR1 and CDR2 are LGHDT and YNNKEL (reference sequence). The CDR3 totals 19 residues.